This T cell receptor beta chain derives from a study of T cell responses to AZD1222 COVID-19 vaccine. Findings and caveats of the study: Clonal diversity was possibly underestimated; the donors were predominantly white British and more often female.

Sequencing was performed with immunoSEQ multiplex PCR; in TCRdb, only in-frame clones are kept and a portion is missing. Of tens of thousands of clones detected, 70% to 90% appear once; the ten largest clones hold about a fifth. V trimming: 6 bases; J trimming: 6 bases; junction bases outside the gene matches: 7. The length of the CDR3 is 14 residues. Germline V lookup: CDR1 LNHDA, CDR2 SQIVND (reference sequence). Concerning this clone: Its antigen is unidentified.

The clonotype was recovered from an adult in good health. Sequencing used peripheral blood, obtained on day 0 of AZD1222 vaccination. This chain connects TRBV19 to TRBJ2-3; 9 bases match TRBD2. This CDR3 is CASRDSGSSDTQYF. CDR3 nucleotides: TGTGCCAGTAGGGATAGCGGGAGCTCCGATACGCAGTATTTT.